This TCR beta chain is from a study of T-cell memory formation after mild COVID-19. Comment on this clonotype: Its antigen remains unidentified.

Overall study results and limits: Clonal second-wave expansions that peaked on day 37 had unconfirmed SARS-CoV-2 specificity. Contracting clones from day 15 to 85 had balanced CD4/CD8; later expanders favoured CD4+. Most CD4+ clones that shrank were in CM and EM, while CD8+ ones turned up in EMRA.

Trimming took off 1 base at V and 4 bases at J, with 8 bases between the two ends. Looked up from germline, CDR1 is SGHVS and CDR2 is FNYEAQ. CDR3 length equals 15 residues. TCRdb used MiXCR to reprocess the 5' RACE reads, holding one entry per CDR3 protein. The table records around 440,000 distinct CDR3 sequences, roughly 20% of them present only once. The rearrangement joins TRBV7-6 to TRBJ2-6, with D maybe TRBD2 (5 bases). The sample was PBMCs or a T cell subset sorted from them (not recorded which). This sequence originates from an adult woman who had mild COVID-19 (a few samples of this study predate the infection). Cell type and time point are not known. The CDR3 region is CASSLGTGGANVLTF. For the CDR3, the DNA is TGTGCCAGCAGCTTAGGGACGGGAGGGGCCAACGTCCTGACTTTC.